The next 16 T cell receptor beta chains were all read from a single sample in a study of blood T cell repertoires in COVID-19. TCRdb's table, derived via immunoSEQ multiplex PCR, lists solely in-frame clones and lacks some. The table shows 250,000 to 400,000 clones, with roughly 90% occurring only once. Sequencing was done on a sample of peripheral blood. These TCRs come from a woman between 25 and 40 years old with COVID-19, enrolled during active disease.

V usage is TRBV19 and J usage is TRBJ2-1; tentatively, D is TRBD2 (6 bases). The V gene's germline CDR1 is LNHDA and CDR2 SQIVND (reference sequence). The CDR3 spans 17 residues. With 7 bases removed from V and 0 bases from J, the gap between germline ends came to 19 bases. The CDR3 is CASTPGLLRSSYNEQFF. DNA of the CDR3: TGTGCCAGTACCCCGGGACTCCTACGTAGCTCCTACAATGAGCAGTTCTTC.

This rearrangement joins TRBV29-1 to TRBJ2-7; D might be TRBD2 (6 bases). Germline V lookup: CDR1 SQVTM, CDR2 ANQGSEA. Trimming shortened V by 5 bases and J by 1 base, and 15 bases separated the two germline ends. The CDR3 consists of 14 residues. CDR3 DNA: TGCAGCGTTCAACCGGGACTCCGTTCCTACGAGCAGTACTTC. Its translation: CSVQPGLRSYEQYF.

This clone was counted between two and nine times. This sequence joins TRBV6-5 and TRBJ2-5, with a tentative D call TRBD1 (5 bases). The CDR3 is 15 residues long. V gave up 6 bases and J gave up 2 bases, with 16 bases separating them. CDR1 MNHEY and CDR2 SVGAGI come from the germline V gene. The CDR3 DNA follows: TGTGCCAGCAGCCAGGTATCAGGGTGGCAAGAGACCCAGTACTTC. This sequence encodes CASSQVSGWQETQYF.

The genes are TRBV28 and TRBJ1-2; D is unclear. Germline loops: CDR1 MDHEN, CDR2 SYDVKM. V lost 8 bases and J 6 bases, leaving 19 bases between the germline ends. The CDR3 spans 14 residues. The DNA of the CDR3 is TGTGCCAGCGGTTCAGAGAGGGTGCGGGATGGCTACACCTTC. This codes for CASGSERVRDGYTF.

This sequence joins TRBV12-3 or TRBV12-4 and TRBJ2-1; D unclear. This CDR3 is 12 amino acids long. Trimming left V 5 bases short and J 6 bases short, with 8 bases between. The CDR3 sequence is CASSNRVNEQFF. The CDR3 region has the DNA TGTGCCAGCAGTAACCGCGTCAATGAGCAGTTCTTC.

V gene TRBV6-5 combines with J gene TRBJ1-2; D uncertain. CDR3 length: 11 residues. V was pared by 11 bases and J by 6 bases, with 13 bases between. Looked up from germline, CDR1 is MNHEY and CDR2 is SVGAGI. CDR3 nucleotides: TGTGCCTCCCGGAGAACCCATGGCTACACCTTC. It specifies CASRRTHGYTF.

This rearrangement joins TRBV28 to TRBJ2-7, with TRBD1 matching 10 bases. V shed 4 bases, J shed 3 bases, and the junction held 3 bases outside the gene matches. Looked up from germline, CDR1 is MDHEN and CDR2 is SYDVKM. This CDR3 is built from 14 residues. The CDR3 region has the DNA TGTGCCAGCAGTTCCAGGACAGGGGGCTACGAGCAGTACTTC. This codes for CASSSRTGGYEQYF.

V is TRBV2 and J is TRBJ2-2; D may be TRBD2 (6 bases). Germline V gene lookup returns CDR1 SNHLY and CDR2 FYNNEI. Between the trimmed V and J ends, which lost 5 bases and 0 bases, there was a span of 10 bases. The CDR3 sequence is 15 residues long. CDR3 sequence reads: CASSQLAANTGELFF. The CDR3 region has the DNA TGTGCCAGCAGTCAACTAGCAGCGAACACCGGGGAGCTGTTTTTT.

The chain links TRBV28 to TRBJ2-7; possible D gene TRBD1, 6 bases. The CDR3 extends over 16 amino acids. Looked up from germline, CDR1 is MDHEN and CDR2 is SYDVKM. Trimming stripped 6 bases from V and 6 bases from J, with 24 bases between. DNA of the CDR3: TGTGCCAGCAGCCGACATCTCCCCAACAGGGTAGCCGAGCAGTACTTC. The encoded protein is CASSRHLPNRVAEQYF.

The chain is built from TRBV5-1 and TRBJ2-3; a weak D match, TRBD2 (5 bases). Trimming pared 1 base from V and 2 bases from J, leaving 14 bases between. The CDR3 extends over 16 amino acids. Germline lookup yields CDR1 SGHRS and CDR2 YFSETQ. The CDR3 DNA is TGCGCCAGCAGCTTGAATTTGTGGGAGAACACAGATACGCAGTATTTT. Protein sequence: CASSLNLWENTDTQYF. Full variable domain (missing parts from reference TRBV5-1 and TRBJ2-3): KAGVTQTPRYLIKTRGQQVTLSCSPISGHRSVSWYQQTPGQGLQFLFEYFSETQRNKGNFPGRFSGRQFSNSRSEMNVSTLELGDSALYLCASSLNLWENTDTQYFGPGTRLTVL.

V gene TRBV18 combines with J gene TRBJ1-1; 10 positions agree with TRBD1. Germline CDR1 reads KGHSH; CDR2 reads LQKENI. This CDR3 is 17 amino acids long. The V and J ends lost 3 bases and 1 base, in that order; junction bases with no gene match: 8. The DNA of the CDR3 is TGTGCCAGCTCACCCGTTCCGACAGGGGGCGCGAACACTGAAGCTTTCTTT. This encodes CASSPVPTGGANTEAFF.

The rearrangement joins TRBV29-1 to TRBJ2-7; perhaps TRBD1 as D (5 bases). The germline V gene encodes CDR1 SQVTM and CDR2 ANQGSEA. The V gene lost 0 bases and the J gene lost 1 base, with 16 bases spanning the gap. CDR3 size: 16 residues. Here the CDR3 DNA reads TGCAGCGTTGAAGATAATGGGGCTCGTGGATCCTACGAGCAGTACTTC. Protein sequence: CSVEDNGARGSYEQYF.

The chain joins TRBV5-6 to TRBJ1-3; D might be TRBD1 (5 bases). V was trimmed by 0 bases and J by 0 bases, leaving 7 bases between them. The CDR3 is made up of 15 amino acids. From germline, CDR1 is SGHDT and CDR2 YYEEEE. The CDR3 DNA reads as TGTGCCAGCAGCTTGGGTAGGGGCTCTGGAAACACCATATATTTT. Its translation: CASSLGRGSGNTIYF.

The rearrangement uses TRBV5-1 and TRBJ2-2; a possible D gene is TRBD1 (6 bases). Germline V gives CDR1 SGHRS, CDR2 YFSETQ. The CDR3 runs 15 residues. The V and J ends lost 3 bases and 1 base respectively, with 10 bases between them. The CDR3 loop reads CASSWKDRNTGELFF. The CDR3 coding sequence is TGCGCCAGCAGCTGGAAGGACAGGAACACCGGGGAGCTGTTTTTT.

J is TRBJ1-1 and V is TRBV19; D call uncertain. Trimming removed 5 bases at V and 1 base at J, with 8 bases between. The CDR3 extends over 13 amino acids. The germline CDR1 and CDR2 sequences are LNHDA and SQIVND (reference sequence). The chain's CDR3 is CASSLSGNTEAFF. CDR3 DNA: TGTGCCAGTAGTCTGTCAGGGAACACTGAAGCTTTCTTT.

This clone occurred once. This sample also contains other DNA sequences that code for the same CDR3. The J gene is TRBJ1-3, the V gene TRBV30; D unclear. This CDR3 has 13 residues. V lost 3 bases and J 0 bases, leaving 6 bases between the germline ends. Germline CDR1 is GTSNPN and CDR2 is SVGIG (reference sequence). The CDR3 DNA is TGTGCCTGGAGACCAGGCTCTGGAAACACCATATATTTT. It encodes CAWRPGSGNTIYF.